This T cell receptor beta chain derives from a study of blood T cells in healthy people across ages. Overall study findings and caveats: Researchers said unsorted PBMCs prevented a conclusive naive versus antigen-experienced comparison. There were more naive CD4+ cells and higher diversity in long-lived donors than in aged donors. Estimated diversity across one million T cells was deemed an underestimate.

A second PCR of 7 to 11 cycles used a sample-barcoded 5' primer and a J-beta primer mix. Every cDNA molecule bore a tag from a template-switch adaptor containing 12 random nucleotides. Using its own MiXCR run on the 5' RACE reads, TCRdb lists one record per CDR3 protein. In the table there are over 600,000 distinct CDR3 sequences, 56% of which are singletons. Trimming stripped 0 bases from V and 2 bases from J, with 12 bases between. The CDR3 has 16 amino acids. The V gene's germline CDR1 is LGHDT and CDR2 YNNKEL (reference sequence). This clonotype has just a few counts. The antigen is undetermined. Sequencing input: blood. This TCR derives from a man in his forties in good health. V usage is TRBV3-1 and J usage is TRBJ2-3; D is perhaps TRBD1 (6 bases). The CDR3, as DNA: TGTGCCAGCAGCCAAGAAGTGGGACAATCCACAGATACGCAGTATTTT. Translation: CASSQEVGQSTDTQYF.